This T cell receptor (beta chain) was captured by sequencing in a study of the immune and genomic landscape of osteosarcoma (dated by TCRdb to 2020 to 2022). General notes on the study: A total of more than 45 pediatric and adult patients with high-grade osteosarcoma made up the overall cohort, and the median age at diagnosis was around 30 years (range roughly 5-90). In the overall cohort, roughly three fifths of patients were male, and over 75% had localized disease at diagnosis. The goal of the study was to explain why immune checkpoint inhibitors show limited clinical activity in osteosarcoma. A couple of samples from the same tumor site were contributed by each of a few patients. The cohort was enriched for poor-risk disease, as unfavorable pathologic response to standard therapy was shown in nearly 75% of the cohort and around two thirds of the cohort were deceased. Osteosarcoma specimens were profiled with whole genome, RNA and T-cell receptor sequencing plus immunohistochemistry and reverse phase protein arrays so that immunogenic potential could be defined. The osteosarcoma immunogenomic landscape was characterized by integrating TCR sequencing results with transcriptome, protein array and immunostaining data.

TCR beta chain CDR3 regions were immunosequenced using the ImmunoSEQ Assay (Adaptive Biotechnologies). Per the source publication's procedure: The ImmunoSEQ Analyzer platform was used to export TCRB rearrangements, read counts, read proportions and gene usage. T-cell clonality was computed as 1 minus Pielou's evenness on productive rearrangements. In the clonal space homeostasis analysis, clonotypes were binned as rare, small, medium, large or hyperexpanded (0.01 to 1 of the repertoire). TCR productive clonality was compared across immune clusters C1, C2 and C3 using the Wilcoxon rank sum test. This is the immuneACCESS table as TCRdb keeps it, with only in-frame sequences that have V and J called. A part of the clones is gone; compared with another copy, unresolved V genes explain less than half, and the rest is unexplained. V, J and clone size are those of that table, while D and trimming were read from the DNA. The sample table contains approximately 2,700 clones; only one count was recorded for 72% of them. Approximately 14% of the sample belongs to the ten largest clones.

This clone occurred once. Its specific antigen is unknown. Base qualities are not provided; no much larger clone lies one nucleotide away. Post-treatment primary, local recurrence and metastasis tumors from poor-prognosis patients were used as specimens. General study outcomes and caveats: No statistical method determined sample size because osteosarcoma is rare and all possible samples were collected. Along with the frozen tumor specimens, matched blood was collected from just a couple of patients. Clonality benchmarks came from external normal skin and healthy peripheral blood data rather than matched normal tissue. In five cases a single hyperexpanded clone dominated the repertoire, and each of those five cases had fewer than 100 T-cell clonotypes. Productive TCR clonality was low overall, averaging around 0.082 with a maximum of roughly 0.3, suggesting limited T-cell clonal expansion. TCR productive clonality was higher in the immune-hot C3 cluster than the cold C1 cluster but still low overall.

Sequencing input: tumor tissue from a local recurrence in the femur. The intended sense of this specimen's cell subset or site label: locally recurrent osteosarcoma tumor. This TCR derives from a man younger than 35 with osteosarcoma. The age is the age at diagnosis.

The base sequence is TGTGCCAGCAGCGTAGTTTCTTCGGGGGAGCAGTACTTC. This is translated as CASSVVSSGEQYF. Recombination joined TRBV9 with TRBJ2-7, with TRBD2 tentatively as D gene (5 bases match). Via the germline V gene, CDR1 is SGDLS and CDR2 YYNGEE. From its cysteine to its phenylalanine, the CDR3 spans 13 amino acids. The kept DNA is CDR3 alone, 39 bases in frame from the first base. Trimming removed 0 bases from V and 7 bases from J, leaving 11 bases between the germline ends.